The next 8 T cell receptor beta chains were all read from a single sample in a study of blood T cell repertoires in COVID-19. Method: immunoSEQ multiplex PCR; TCRdb's copy keeps in-frame clones and lacks some. The table records under 110,000 clones, 70% to 80% of them present only once. Sequenced material: peripheral blood. Receptor source: a human donor with acute or convalescent COVID-19. The donor label of this sample is uncertain.

V and J are TRBV10-1 and TRBJ2-3; tentatively, D is TRBD2 (6 bases). V shed 2 bases and J shed 0 bases, with 9 bases lying between them. The CDR3 has 15 residues. In germline, CDR1 is WNHNN, CDR2 SYGVQD (reference sequence). The chain's CDR3 is CASSEPSGSTDTQYF. The CDR3 DNA follows: TGCGCCAGCAGTGAGCCCAGCGGGAGCACAGATACGCAGTATTTT.

The rearrangement uses TRBV7-2 and TRBJ1-3, with D possibly being TRBD1 (5 bases). From germline, CDR1 is SGHTA and CDR2 FQGNSA. V lost 5 bases and J lost 7, with 18 bases in between. This CDR3 spans 15 amino acids. This chain's CDR3 is CASSPGRGTPNTIYF. The CDR3 nucleotides read TGTGCCAGCAGCCCAGGGCGGGGAACGCCGAACACCATATATTTT.

This chain uses TRBV5-1 with TRBJ1-2; 9 nucleotides agree with TRBD1. Looked up from germline, CDR1 is SGHRS and CDR2 is YFSETQ. Germline trimming cut 3 bases from V and 5 bases from J; bases unmatched to any gene: 2. This CDR3 spans 13 amino acids. CDR3 coding DNA: TGCGCCAGCAGCTCACAGGGGGCTTATGGCTACACCTTC. Translation gives CASSSQGAYGYTF.

This chain joins TRBV24-1 and TRBJ2-1; perhaps TRBD2 as D (8 bases). V lost 7 bases and J lost 4, with 22 bases in between. CDR1 and CDR2 (germline): KGHDR, SFDVKD. The CDR3 has 17 amino acids. DNA of the CDR3: TGTGCCACCAGCCCGACAGGGTTCGAGCGGGGGTACAATGAGCAGTTCTTC. As protein: CATSPTGFERGYNEQFF.

The chain uses TRBV4-1 and TRBJ1-2, with 12 bases aligning to TRBD1. Germline values: CDR1 MGHRA, CDR2 YSYEKL. V was clipped by 2 bases and J by 4 bases; unmatched bases: 8. The CDR3 runs 17 residues. In DNA form, the CDR3 reads TGCGCCAGCAGCCAACCGGGACAGGGGGCGCTGAGCTATGGCTACACCTTC. Encoded protein: CASSQPGQGALSYGYTF.

The rearrangement uses TRBV7-3 and TRBJ2-6; D remains unclear. The CDR3 is 13 residues long. Trimming removed 5 bases from V and 6 bases from J, with 8 bases in between. The V gene's germline CDR1 is SGHTA and CDR2 FQGTGA. The CDR3 here is CASSPSLANVLTF. CDR3 coding DNA: TGTGCCAGCAGCCCTTCTTTGGCCAACGTCCTGACTTTC.

The V gene is TRBV28, the J gene TRBJ1-2, with a weak D call TRBD1 (6 bases). This CDR3 has 15 residues. Trimming pared 3 bases from V and 7 bases from J, leaving 18 bases between. The germline V gene has CDR1 MDHEN and CDR2 SYDVKM. The chain's CDR3 is CASSFLDRQVLGYTF. The CDR3, as DNA: TGTGCCAGCAGTTTTTTAGACAGGCAGGTTCTTGGCTACACCTTC.

The chain is built from TRBV28 and TRBJ1-6; D not resolved. Per the germline V gene, CDR1 is MDHEN and CDR2 is SYDVKM. The CDR3 spans 14 residues. The V end lost 5 bases, the J end lost 10 bases, and 15 bases lay between the germline ends. CDR3 DNA sequence: TGTGCCAGCAGTCCCCACAGTGATGGGTCACCCCTCCACTTT. Its protein product is CASSPHSDGSPLHF.